This T cell receptor beta chain was observed in a study of blood T cell repertoires in COVID-19. Study overall: Samples of COVID-19 (acute and convalescent) were obtained from the United States, Italy and Spain. PBMCs, B-cell-depleted T cells, or T cells provided the cDNA or gDNA that made up the material.

The germline CDR1 and CDR2 sequences are LNHNV and YYDKDF (reference sequence). This CDR3 is 17 amino acids long. V shed 2 bases and J 11 bases; nucleotides not matched to a gene: 16. Authors' analysis steps: For nucleated cells, counts were estimated from reference gene primer amplification. Generated by immunoSEQ multiplex PCR, the TCRdb table keeps only in-frame clones and is missing some. That table is the source of V, J and clone size, and D and trimming were worked out from the DNA. The sample records 140,000 to 150,000 clones, around 89% being singletons. V is TRBV15 and J is TRBJ1-5, with TRBD1 matching 9 bases. The clonotype comes from a man aged 55 to 70 with active or convalescent COVID-19. The material sequenced was peripheral blood. Here the CDR3 DNA reads TGTGCCACCAGCAGACAACCCATCTGGGACAGGGAAGGTACCCAGCATTTT. It translates to CATSRQPIWDREGTQHF.